The entry below gives a single TCR beta chain sequence along with its context. Its antigen is currently unknown. These data are taken from a study of shared clonotypes between healthy human individuals. Study results and caveats: Researchers sampled blood only, noting tissue repertoires likely differ. Among a few donors, roughly 5.5% of naive CD4 clonotypes were found in common.

V was trimmed by 8 bases and J by 3 bases, leaving 10 bases between them. This CDR3 comprises 13 residues. Germline loops: CDR1 SNHLY, CDR2 FYNNEI. The table came from immunoSEQ multiplex PCR; TCRdb's copy has only in-frame clones and leaves some out. The sample lists about 1 million clones, more than 60% occurring once. The sample taken for sequencing was memory CD4+ T cells sorted from blood. Indicated subset: CD45RA-negative fraction. The chain links TRBV2 to TRBJ1-4; D call uncertain. This receptor was taken from a man younger than 35 in good health. The CDR3 region is CASVYGANEKLFF. DNA for the CDR3: TGTGCCAGCGTATACGGTGCTAATGAAAAACTGTTTTTT.